This TCR beta chain was obtained from a study of cytotoxic CD8 clonotypes in ibrutinib-treated CLL. Profiled with immunoSEQ multiplex PCR; TCRdb holds only in-frame clones, not every one. The repertoire includes 30,000 to 40,000 clones, over 55% of them detected once, and roughly 17% sits in the top ten. The CDR3 is 13 amino acids. Germline lookup yields CDR1 SGHDT and CDR2 YYEEEE. The germline V and J ends were trimmed by 2 bases and 8 bases, with 13 bases remaining between them. The receptor comes from a human donor with chronic lymphocytic leukemia. Sequenced material: PBMCs, taken at disease progression, from a patient treated with ibrutinib. This sequence joins TRBV5-6 and TRBJ1-2; D may be TRBD1 (5 bases). This CDR3 is CASSFGALGGYTF. In DNA, the CDR3 is TGTGCCAGCAGCTTCGGGGCCCTGGGCGGCTACACCTTC.